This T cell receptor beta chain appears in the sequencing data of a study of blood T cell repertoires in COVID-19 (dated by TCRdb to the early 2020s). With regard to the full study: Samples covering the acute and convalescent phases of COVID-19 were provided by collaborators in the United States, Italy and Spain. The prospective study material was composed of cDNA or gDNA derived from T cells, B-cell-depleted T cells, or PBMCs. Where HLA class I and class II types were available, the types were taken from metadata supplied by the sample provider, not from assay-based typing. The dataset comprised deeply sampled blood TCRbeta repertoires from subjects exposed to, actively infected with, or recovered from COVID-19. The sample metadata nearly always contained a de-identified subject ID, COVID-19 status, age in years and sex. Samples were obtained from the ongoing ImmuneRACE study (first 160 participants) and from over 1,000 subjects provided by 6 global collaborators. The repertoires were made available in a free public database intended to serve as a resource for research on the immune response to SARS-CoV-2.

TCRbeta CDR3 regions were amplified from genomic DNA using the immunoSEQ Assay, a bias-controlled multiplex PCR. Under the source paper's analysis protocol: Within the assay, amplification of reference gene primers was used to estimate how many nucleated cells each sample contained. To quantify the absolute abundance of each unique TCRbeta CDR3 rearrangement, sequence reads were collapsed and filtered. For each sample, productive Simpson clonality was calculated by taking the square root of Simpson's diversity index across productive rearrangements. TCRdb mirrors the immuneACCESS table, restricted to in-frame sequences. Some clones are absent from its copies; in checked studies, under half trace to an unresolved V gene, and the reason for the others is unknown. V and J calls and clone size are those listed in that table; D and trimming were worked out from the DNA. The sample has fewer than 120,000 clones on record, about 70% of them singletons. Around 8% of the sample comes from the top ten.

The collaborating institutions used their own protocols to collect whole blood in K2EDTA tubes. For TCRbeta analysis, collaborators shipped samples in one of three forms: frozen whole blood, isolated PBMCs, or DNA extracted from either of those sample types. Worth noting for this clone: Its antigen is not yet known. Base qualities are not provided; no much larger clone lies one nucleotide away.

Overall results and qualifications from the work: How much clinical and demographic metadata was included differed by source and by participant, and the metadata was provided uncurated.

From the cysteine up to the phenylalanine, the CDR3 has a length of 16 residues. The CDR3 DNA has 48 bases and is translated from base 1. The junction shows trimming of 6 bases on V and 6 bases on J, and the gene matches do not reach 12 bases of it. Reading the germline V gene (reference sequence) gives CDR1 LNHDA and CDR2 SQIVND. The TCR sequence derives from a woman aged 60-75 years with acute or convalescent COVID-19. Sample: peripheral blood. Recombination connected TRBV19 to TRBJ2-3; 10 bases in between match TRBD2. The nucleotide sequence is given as TGTGCCAGTAGCCCTACTAGCGGGGCCATTGTGGATACGCAGTATTTT. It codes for CASSPTSGAIVDTQYF.